This T cell receptor beta chain was recovered during a study of T cells in Graves' hyperthyroidism and ophthalmopathy (dated by TCRdb to about 2019). With respect to the entire study: Peripheral blood samples were taken at the time of initial diagnosis, prior to any treatment. TCR V-J signatures able to tell the groups apart were searched for in a discovery cohort of 90 to 100 patients, of whom fewer than 45 had Graves' ophthalmopathy and roughly 59 had stable Graves' hyperthyroidism. Prospective prediction of ophthalmopathy was tested in an independent validation cohort consisting of about 20 hyperthyroidism patients and around 16 patients who later progressed to ophthalmopathy. The 85 to 100 discovery patients were divided at random into training and test sets in a 7:3 ratio. Thyroid tissue and blood T-cell repertoires from about six Graves' hyperthyroidism patients were also compared in the study. After blood sampling, hyperthyroidism patients were treated with methimazole at a starting dose of 30 mg daily, and ophthalmopathy patients were treated with high-dose intravenous methylprednisolone. The paper describes TCR Vbeta CDR3 sequencing of fewer than 150 peripheral blood samples, made up of fewer than 50 ophthalmopathy patients, over 70 hyperthyroidism patients and about 17 progressor patients.

Amplification of TCR beta CDR3 regions was carried out from RNA transcripts. A first-round RT-PCR of the TCR CDR3 used the HTBI primer set with the Qiagen OneStep RT-PCR kit. Libraries were constructed in a second round of multiplex PCR, after which size selection and purification were carried out. Libraries were sequenced paired-end with 100 bp reads on an Illumina HiSeq2000. Processing in the source paper ran as follows. SOAPnuke was used to process the raw data, throwing out any read that contained adapters or uncalled bases, had a mean Phred below 15, or lacked an exact constant-primer or identifier match. High-quality paired reads were merged using COPE v1.2.5, and each unique nucleotide sequence was defined as a clonotype. MiTCR v1.1 was used to align the clonotypes against IMGT TRBV, TRBD and TRBJ reference segments. The analysis included only V-J combinations with a frequency above 0.0001, which together covered around 99% of the repertoires. A TCS score was defined as the ratio of F50 (clonal expansion) to E x V (chaos), with BLOSUM62-based TCRdist applied between CDR3 peptides within each V-J. Welch's t-statistics and random forest reduced 450 to 600 V-J features to some 14, which were used in a naive Bayes classifier (R e1071). TCRdb redid the processing of the public reads, applying fastp at Q25 and MiXCR, and retained in-frame beta chains. CDR3 protein sequences are deduplicated, and each keeps its most common genes and DNA. In this record, the V and J calls reflect TCRdb's handling and not the investigators' own analysis. For this sample there are 700,000 or so distinct CDR3 sequences; over 15% appear just once. The top ten clones comprise around 8.1% of the sample.

Based on the germline V gene, the CDR1 and CDR2 sequences are KGHDR and SFDVKD. V is pared back by 5 bases and J by 5 bases, with 11 bases lying between the germline termini. The CDR3 covers 14 residues, taking in both the cysteine and the phenylalanine. Only CDR3 DNA is held: 42 bases, read in frame from base 1. Stable Graves' hyperthyroidism was defined as no progression to ophthalmopathy during 18 months of follow-up. Hyperthyroidism patients were aged 18 to 65 years and newly diagnosed, with disease duration of less than 2 months. The study excluded patients with uncontrolled infections, other autoimmune diseases, pregnancy or lactation. Diagnoses relied on clinical symptoms, serum thyroxine and TRAb, thyroid ultrasound and orbital computed tomography. PBMCs were isolated from approximately 10 ml of fresh peripheral blood by Ficoll-Paque density gradient centrifugation. Total RNA was extracted using Trizol reagent, and RNA quality was assessed on an Agilent 2100 Bioanalyzer.

Study-wide findings and limitations: Most expanded thyroid clonotypes (frequency above 0.001) were also detected in blood, a finding suggesting that blood repertoires may reflect thyroid immune responses. Sample size was not statistically predetermined, and investigators were not blinded to group allocation. In cross-validation, a model built on a 13 V-J signature told ophthalmopathy apart from stable hyperthyroidism with under 90% sensitivity and 81% to 82% specificity, and in testing the same model reached 80%/75%. In validation, the model predicted progression to ophthalmopathy a median of roughly 6.2 months before onset, with roughly 70% sensitivity and roughly 72% specificity.

Concerning this clonotype itself: The target of this receptor is not known. Base quality data are lacking; no much larger clone is found one base away.

Sequencing was done on a sample of blood. The receptor was isolated from a man younger than 35 with Graves' hyperthyroidism. This chain joins TRBV24-1 to TRBJ2-2, with TRBD2 as a weak D call on 6 bases. Read as DNA, the sequence is TGTGCCACCAGTGGACTAGAGACGACCGGGGAGCTGTTTTTT. Its protein product is CATSGLETTGELFF.